This TCR beta chain is drawn from a study of T cells after yellow fever vaccination. Study summary: SMART-Seq v4 Ultra Low Input prepared the low-cell-number fractions.

Germline CDR1 and CDR2: LNHNV and YYDKDF (reference sequence). This CDR3 has 14 amino acids. Trimming stripped 3 bases from V and 1 base from J, with 9 bases between. This clonotype was seen only a few times. TCRdb re-called the 5' RACE reads through MiXCR, storing one row per CDR3 protein. The data hold about 350,000 distinct CDR3 sequences, with 11% observed a single time. This specimen was PBMCs, taken on the day of the first yellow fever vaccination. The chain is built from TRBV15 and TRBJ2-5, with D hard to call. This sequence was found in a young man who received the YFV17D yellow fever vaccine. CDR3 coding DNA: TGTGCCACCAGCAGGTACGGGTTCCAAGAGACCCAGTACTTC. Encoded protein: CATSRYGFQETQYF.